This entry concerns a single TCR beta chain. This entry is derived from a study of blood T cell repertoires in COVID-19. At the level of the study: The United States, Italy and Spain supplied acute and convalescent COVID-19 samples. In each case, the material was cDNA or gDNA derived from T cells, B-cell-depleted T cells, or PBMCs.

The J segment lost 3 bases and the V segment lost 7 bases, leaving 5 bases of the junction unmatched. The CDR3 consists of 14 residues. CDR1 is SGHTA, CDR2 FQGNSA, per germline. Original processing methods: By means of reference gene primer amplification, nucleated cell counts were estimated. Profiled with immunoSEQ multiplex PCR; TCRdb holds only in-frame clones, not every one. Clone size and the V and J calls come from that table; the DNA yielded D and trimming. The table includes approximately 150,000 clones, approximately 84% detected once. What was sequenced was peripheral blood. The chain joins TRBV7-2 to TRBJ1-4; TRBD1 matches at 7 bases. The receptor was derived from a man between 65 and 80 years old with active or convalescent COVID-19. The CDR3 nucleotides read TGTGCCAGCAATACTGGACAGGCTAATGAAAAACTGTTTTTT. This gives the protein CASNTGQANEKLFF. Full variable domain (rest looked up from reference TRBV7-2 and TRBJ1-4): GAGVSQSPSNKVTEKGKDVELRCDPISGHTALYWYRQSLGQGLEFLIYFQGNSAPDKSGLPSDRFSAERTGGSVSTLTIQRTQQEDSAVYLCASNTGQANEKLFFGSGTQLSVL.